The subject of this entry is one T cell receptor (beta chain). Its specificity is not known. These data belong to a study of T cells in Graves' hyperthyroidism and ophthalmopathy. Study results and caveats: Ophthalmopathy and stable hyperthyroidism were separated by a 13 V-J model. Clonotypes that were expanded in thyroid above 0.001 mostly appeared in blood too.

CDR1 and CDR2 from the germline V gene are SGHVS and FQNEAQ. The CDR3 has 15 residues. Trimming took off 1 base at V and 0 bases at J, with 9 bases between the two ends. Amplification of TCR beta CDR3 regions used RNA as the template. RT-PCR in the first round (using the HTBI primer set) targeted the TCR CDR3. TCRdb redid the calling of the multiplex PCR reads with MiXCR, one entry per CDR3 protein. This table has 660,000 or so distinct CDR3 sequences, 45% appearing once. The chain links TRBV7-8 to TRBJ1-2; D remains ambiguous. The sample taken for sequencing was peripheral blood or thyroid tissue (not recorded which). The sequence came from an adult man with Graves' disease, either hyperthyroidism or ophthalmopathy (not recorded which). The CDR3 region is CASSLDRRTNYGYTF. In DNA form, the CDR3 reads TGTGCCAGCAGCTTAGATCGACGGACTAACTATGGCTACACCTTC.